These 6 T cell receptor beta chains were sequenced from one sample in a study of blood T cell repertoires in COVID-19 (dated by TCRdb to the early 2020s). Library preparation employed the immunoSEQ multiplex PCR assay. TCRdb mirrors the immuneACCESS table, restricted to in-frame sequences. Some clones are absent from its copies; in checked studies, under half trace to an unresolved V gene, and the reason for the others is unknown. Counted in this sample were approximately 52,000 clones; 87% of them appeared once. The ten top clones hold 15% to 20% of the sample. Sequenced material: peripheral blood. The receptors stem from a human donor with active COVID-19. The donor label of this sample is uncertain.

The V and J genes are TRBV11-3 and TRBJ2-3, with D maybe TRBD1 (6 bases). The CDR3 is 13 amino acids. The germline CDR1 and CDR2 sequences are SGHNT and YENEEA. V lost 5 bases, J lost 4 bases, and 10 bases lay in between. CDR3 sequence: CASSGQTADTQYF. The CDR3 nucleotides read TGTGCCAGCAGCGGACAGACAGCAGATACGCAGTATTTT.

The chain carries TRBV6-5 and TRBJ2-5, with TRBD2 as a possible D gene (5 bases). V was pared by 4 bases and J by 2 bases, with 5 bases between. This CDR3 spans 12 amino acids. Germline V gene sequence: CDR1 MNHEY, CDR2 SVGAGI. The CDR3 sequence: CASSSGQETQYF. For the CDR3, the DNA is TGTGCCAGCAGTTCGGGGCAAGAGACCCAGTACTTC.

The chain has TRBV6-2 or TRBV6-3 and TRBJ1-1, with 7 bases identical to TRBD1. V shed 4 bases and J 0 bases; nucleotides not matched to a gene: 8. The germline gives CDR1 MNHEY, CDR2 SVGEGT. CDR3 length equals 16 residues. The CDR3 DNA sequence: TGTGCCAGCAGTTTTAGGGGGCGGACTATGAACACTGAAGCTTTCTTT. This encodes CASSFRGRTMNTEAFF.

The V and J genes are TRBV18 and TRBJ1-1, with a weak D call TRBD1 (6 bases). CDR1 is KGHSH and CDR2 is LQKENI in the germline V gene. The germline V and J ends were trimmed by 5 bases and 1 base, with 11 bases remaining between them. CDR3 length: 14 residues. The chain's CDR3 is CASSLQGPNTEAFF. The CDR3 region has the DNA TGTGCCAGCTCATTACAGGGCCCGAACACTGAAGCTTTCTTT.

The gene calls are TRBV11-2 and TRBJ2-3, with 11 bases that match TRBD2. This CDR3 is built from 17 residues. CDR1 is SGHAT and CDR2 is FQNNGV in the germline V gene. V was clipped by 5 bases and J by 3 bases; unmatched bases: 10. The CDR3, as DNA: TGTGCCAGCAGCAAACTGGGGACTAGCGGAGGTACAGATACGCAGTATTTT. It yields the protein CASSKLGTSGGTDTQYF.

The rearrangement links TRBV28 to TRBJ1-5; D is undetermined. This CDR3 has 16 residues. V dropped 3 bases and J dropped 0 bases, with 12 bases sitting between them. Germline V gene sequence: CDR1 MDHEN, CDR2 SYDVKM. CDR3 protein: CASSFSRGISNQPQHF. The CDR3 DNA follows: TGTGCCAGCAGTTTTTCGCGGGGTATTAGCAATCAGCCCCAGCATTTT. The full variable domain, with the rest looked up from reference TRBV28 and TRBJ1-5, is DVKVTQSSRYLVKRTGEKVFLECVQDMDHENMFWYRQDPGLGLRLIYFSYDVKMKEKGDIPEGYSVSREKKERFSLILESASTNQTSMYLCASSFSRGISNQPQHFGDGTRLSIL.